This T cell receptor beta chain was recovered during a study of shared clonotypes between healthy human individuals. Study findings and constraints: An anticipated effect of sequencing depth on clonotype sharing among donors was recognized.

Remarks on this clone: No antigen is known for it.

Donation came from healthy HIV-negative adults that had no recent acute infections or vaccinations. Researchers ran the assay at a deep level. The method was immunoSEQ multiplex PCR; TCRdb's version includes in-frame clones alone and lacks a portion of them. The data show about 2.3 million clones, around 90% seen once. Between the trimmed V and J ends, which lost 2 bases and 3 bases, there was a span of 16 bases. This CDR3 has 16 residues. In germline, CDR1 is MGHDK, CDR2 SYGVNS. What was sequenced was naive CD4+ T cells from PBMCs. Documented subset: CD45RA+ positively selected. The TCR sequence derives from a man aged 18 to 30 in good health. Some clones in this sample may be carry-over from other donors' samples. The chain couples TRBV25-1 to TRBJ1-2; D possibly corresponds to TRBD1 (5 bases). The CDR3 nucleotides read TGTGCCAGCAGTGAACCCCTCGCGAGGGACTACTATGGCTACACCTTC. Protein sequence: CASSEPLARDYYGYTF.